Following are 30 T cell receptor beta chains from one sample sequenced in a study of OX40 agonist ivuxolimab in advanced cancers. The table came from immunoSEQ multiplex PCR; TCRdb's copy has only in-frame clones and leaves some out. The repertoire has roughly 100,000 clones, approximately 90% of them found once; the top ten carry about 0.73%. The sequenced sample was CD4+ or CD8+ T cells sorted from blood, obtained in a trial of the OX40 agonist ivuxolimab. The receptors shown here come from an adult with an advanced solid tumor such as melanoma, head and neck, liver or kidney cancer.

In DNA, the CDR3 is TGTGCCAGCAGTTTCCAATCTCCGGTGAATACGCAGTATTTT. Translated, it gives CASSFQSPVNTQYF. This chain links TRBV27 with TRBJ2-3; D remains ambiguous. With 3 bases removed from V and 7 bases from J, the gap between germline ends came to 14 bases. The CDR3 consists of 14 residues. Germline CDR1 and CDR2: MNHEY and SMNVEV (reference sequence).

This clone was picked up a small number of times. The gene calls are TRBV27 and TRBJ1-1; a possible D gene is TRBD1 (5 bases). Germline CDR1 MNHEY, CDR2 SMNVEV (reference sequence). The CDR3 is 14 residues long. The germline V and J ends were trimmed by 3 bases and 0 bases, with 8 bases remaining between them. CDR3 sequence (DNA): TGTGCCAGCAGTTTCAGGGCAATGAACACTGAAGCTTTCTTT. This gives the protein CASSFRAMNTEAFF.

The V call is TRBV29-1, the J call TRBJ2-7; the match to TRBD1 covers 7 bases. CDR1 is SQVTM, CDR2 ANQGSEA, per germline. The CDR3 sequence is 13 residues long. J lost 1 base, V lost 7 bases, and 7 bases had no gene match. The DNA for the CDR3 is TGCAGCGCAGGGGACAGACATTCCTACGAGCAGTACTTC. Its protein is CSAGDRHSYEQYF.

This chain uses TRBV28 with TRBJ1-1; no definite D call. Trimming removed 6 bases at V and 5 bases at J, with 10 bases between. The CDR3 is 12 residues long. Germline CDR1 reads MDHEN; CDR2 reads SYDVKM. The CDR3 DNA follows: TGTGCCAGCAGCCTCACAGAGACTGAAGCTTTCTTT. It yields the protein CASSLTETEAFF. The complete variable domain, with remaining parts taken from reference TRBV28 and TRBJ1-1, reads DVKVTQSSRYLVKRTGEKVFLECVQDMDHENMFWYRQDPGLGLRLIYFSYDVKMKEKGDIPEGYSVSREKKERFSLILESASTNQTSMYLCASSLTETEAFFGQGTRLTVV.

This clone was detected only a few times. This chain's CDR3 is CASSSGAGYTEAFF. The DNA of the CDR3 is TGTGCCAGCAGCTCTGGAGCAGGTTACACTGAAGCTTTCTTT. V gene TRBV7-9 combines with J gene TRBJ1-1; D is uncertain. The CDR3 runs to 14 residues. CDR1 is SEHNR and CDR2 is FQNEAQ in the germline V gene (reference sequence). Trimming pared 4 bases from V and 3 bases from J, leaving 12 bases between.

The rearrangement uses TRBV6-1 and TRBJ2-7; a possible D gene is TRBD1 (6 bases). Germline CDR1 MNHNS, CDR2 SASEGT. The CDR3 sequence is 11 residues long. Trimming removed 8 bases at V and 2 bases at J, with 7 bases between. The DNA of the CDR3 is TGTGCCAGCGAGGGGGCCTACGAGCAGTACTTC. This sequence encodes CASEGAYEQYF.

The CDR3 protein is CSVELGQGFYEQYF. The CDR3, as DNA: TGCAGCGTTGAATTGGGACAGGGATTCTACGAGCAGTACTTC. This chain links TRBV29-1 with TRBJ2-7; TRBD1 matches at 9 bases. V lost 2 bases and J lost 3; bases outside the gene matches: 5. Germline-derived CDR1 and CDR2 are SQVTM and ANQGSEA. The CDR3 totals 14 residues.

The CDR3 sequence is CASSHPGPRRLEQYF. The DNA of the CDR3 is TGTGCCAGCAGTCATCCGGGCCCCCGGAGGTTAGAGCAGTACTTC. The V gene is TRBV6-6, the J gene TRBJ2-7, with D perhaps matching TRBD2 (5 bases). V gave up 5 bases and J gave up 7 bases, with 21 bases separating them. This CDR3 contains 15 residues. CDR1 MNHNY and CDR2 SVGAGI come from the germline V gene (reference sequence).

This clone was detected only once. CDR3 amino acids: CAISGTSASYNEQFF. DNA for the CDR3: TGTGCCATCAGCGGAACTAGCGCCTCTTACAATGAGCAGTTCTTC. The chain combines TRBV10-3 with TRBJ2-1; TRBD2 aligns across 7 bases. With V trimmed by 6 bases and J by 4 bases, 9 bases remained unmatched. CDR1 and CDR2 (germline): ENHRY, SYGVKD. This CDR3 region has 15 residues.

The rearrangement uses TRBV30 and TRBJ1-5, with 7 bases that match TRBD1. The CDR3 is made up of 16 amino acids. Looked up from germline, CDR1 is GTSNPN and CDR2 is SVGIG (reference sequence). Germline trimming cut 0 bases from V and 3 bases from J; bases unmatched to any gene: 8. As DNA, the CDR3 is TGTGCCTGGAGTGTACTAGACAGGGATCCCAATCAGCCCCAGCATTTT. Its protein product is CAWSVLDRDPNQPQHF.

The V gene is TRBV9, the J gene TRBJ1-1; D is unclear. The CDR3 totals 16 residues. V was pared by 0 bases and J by 1 base, with 13 bases between. Germline V gives CDR1 SGDLS, CDR2 YYNGEE. CDR3 nucleotide sequence: TGTGCCAGCAGCGTAGTAACAGAGCCAACGAACACTGAAGCTTTCTTT. Its protein is CASSVVTEPTNTEAFF.

This chain connects TRBV15 to TRBJ1-5; D ambiguous. V lost 11 bases and J 5 bases, leaving 22 bases between the germline ends. Germline V gene lookup returns CDR1 LNHNV and CDR2 YYDKDF (reference sequence). The CDR3 covers 15 residues. CDR3 bases: TGTGCCCCACAACGTGAACAGCCTTTAGATCAGCCCCAGCATTTT. Translation: CAPQREQPLDQPQHF. Based on the CDR3 plus reference TRBV15 and TRBJ1-5, the full variable domain is DAMVIQNPRYQVTQFGKPVTLSCSQTLNHNVMYWYQQKSSQAPKLLFHYYDKDFNNEADTPDNFQSRRPNTSFCFLDIRSPGLGDTAMYLCAPQREQPLDQPQHFGDGTRLSIL.

V is TRBV4-1 and J is TRBJ2-7, with TRBD2 matching 15 bases. Germline loops: CDR1 MGHRA, CDR2 YSYEKL. The CDR3 sequence is 21 residues long. J was trimmed by 2 bases and V by 4 bases; bases with no gene match: 18. CDR3 in DNA: TGCGCCAGCAGCCCCAGAATTGTGGGGACTAGCGGGAGGTGGGCCACCTACGAGCAGTACTTC. Protein: CASSPRIVGTSGRWATYEQYF.

The rearrangement uses TRBV30 and TRBJ2-7; TRBD1 aligns across 7 bases. In germline, CDR1 is GTSNPN, CDR2 SVGIG (reference sequence). This CDR3 is 16 amino acids long. The trim removed 1 base at V and 1 base at J, leaving 10 bases unmatched. CDR3 nucleotides: TGTGCCTGGAGTGCCCCGACAGGGTTCATTTCCTACGAGCAGTACTTC. Translating it yields CAWSAPTGFISYEQYF.

The table lists this clone with a few counts. This sequence joins TRBV20-1 and TRBJ1-2; D remains unclear. CDR1 is DFQATT, CDR2 SNEGSKA, per germline (reference sequence). This CDR3 has 11 residues. Trimming shortened V by 1 base and J by 8 bases, and 8 bases separated the two germline ends. CDR3 loop: CSARGPGGYTF. For the CDR3, the DNA is TGCAGTGCTAGAGGACCGGGAGGCTACACCTTC.

J is TRBJ2-2 and V is TRBV19, with 8 bases fitting TRBD2. This CDR3 contains 14 residues. V lost 3 bases, J lost 8 bases, and 5 bases stayed unmatched. CDR1 LNHDA and CDR2 SQIVND come from the germline V gene (reference sequence). The CDR3 DNA follows: TGTGCCAGTAGTATCGGGACTAGGGGAGGGGAGCTGTTTTTT. Protein: CASSIGTRGGELFF.

V and J are TRBV18 and TRBJ2-7; D gene ambiguous. CDR3 size: 15 residues. V gave up 0 bases and J gave up 7 bases, with 16 bases separating them. Germline-derived CDR1 and CDR2 are KGHSH and LQKENI. The CDR3: CASSPPVSIVGEQYF. The CDR3 nucleotides are TGTGCCAGCTCACCACCGGTGAGCATCGTTGGAGAGCAGTACTTC.

The rearrangement uses TRBV9 and TRBJ2-1, with D possibly being TRBD1 (6 bases). Germline loops: CDR1 SGDLS, CDR2 YYNGEE. The CDR3 loop spans 11 amino acids. The CDR3 bases are TGTCAGGGGCTCAACGGCCATGAGCAGTTCTTC. Its protein product is CQGLNGHEQFF.

The CDR3 here is CASSYSPGHGYEQYF. The CDR3 nucleotides read TGTGCCAGCAGTTACTCACCGGGACACGGCTACGAGCAGTACTTC. The rearrangement uses TRBV6-6 and TRBJ2-7; weak D call: TRBD1 (6 bases). The germline V gene encodes CDR1 MNHNY and CDR2 SVGAGI (reference sequence). V dropped 0 bases and J dropped 3 bases, with 12 bases sitting between them. CDR3 length: 15 amino acids.

V is TRBV6-5 and J is TRBJ1-5, with TRBD1 identical over 7 bases. The germline CDR1 and CDR2 sequences are MNHEY and SVGAGI. This CDR3 is built from 14 residues. The J segment lost 2 bases and the V segment lost 6 bases, leaving 4 bases of the junction unmatched. The DNA of the CDR3 is TGTGCCAGCAGACACGGGACAGGCAATCAGCCCCAGCATTTT. Translating gives CASRHGTGNQPQHF.

CDR3 residues: CASSRFISLEQYF. The CDR3 coding sequence is TGTGCCAGCAGCCGGTTTATAAGCTTAGAGCAGTACTTC. The gene calls are TRBV14 and TRBJ2-7, with D hard to call. The CDR3 extends over 13 amino acids. Trimming left V 4 bases short and J 7 bases short, with 14 bases between. Germline values: CDR1 SGHDN, CDR2 FVKESK.

The chain couples TRBV11-2 to TRBJ1-4, with D maybe TRBD1 (5 bases). The CDR3 sequence is 15 residues long. Between the trimmed V and J ends, which lost 6 bases and 9 bases, there was a span of 20 bases. Germline CDR1 is SGHAT and CDR2 is FQNNGV. CDR3 DNA: TGTGCCAGCAGTACATTAGTCCCAGGGAGTAAAAAACTGTTTTTT. It translates to CASSTLVPGSKKLFF.

The rearrangement links TRBV7-3 to TRBJ1-3, with TRBD1 as a possible D gene (5 bases). This CDR3 has 15 residues. Germline V gives CDR1 SGHTA, CDR2 FQGTGA. The V and J ends lost 1 base and 1 base respectively, with 8 bases between them. The CDR3 bases are TGTGCCAGCAGCTTAATGGGGGGTTCTGGAAACACCATATATTTT. It codes for CASSLMGGSGNTIYF.

This sequence joins TRBV11-2 and TRBJ2-1; D may be TRBD2 (6 bases). The CDR3 totals 14 residues. Germline CDR1 reads SGHAT; CDR2 reads FQNNGV. Trimming removed 3 bases from V and 8 bases from J, with 14 bases in between. The CDR3 protein is CASSFRRGGYEQFF. CDR3 nucleotides: TGTGCCAGCAGCTTTCGGAGGGGCGGGTATGAGCAGTTCTTC.

J is TRBJ1-2 and V is TRBV5-4; 11 positions agree with TRBD1. The germline gives CDR1 SGHNT, CDR2 YYREEE (reference sequence). V lost 3 bases and J lost 5; bases outside the gene matches: 9. The CDR3 loop spans 16 amino acids. DNA for the CDR3: TGTGCCAGCAGCTCGGTCCGGGACAGGGGGGGGTATGGCTACACCTTC. It encodes CASSSVRDRGGYGYTF.

The chain joins TRBV28 to TRBJ1-5; D is undetermined. Per germline, CDR1 MDHEN and CDR2 SYDVKM. V was trimmed by 6 bases and J by 6 bases, leaving 9 bases between them. This CDR3 spans 12 amino acids. The CDR3 region is CASSARIQPQHF. In DNA form, the CDR3 reads TGTGCCAGCAGCGCCAGGATTCAGCCCCAGCATTTT.

This clone showed up just a few times. V gene TRBV7-9 combines with J gene TRBJ2-5, with 9 bases fitting TRBD1. With 1 base clipped from V and 5 bases from J, the junction kept 5 bases outside the gene matches. CDR3 size: 15 residues. Germline V CDR1 and CDR2: SEHNR, FQNEAQ (reference sequence). The CDR3 DNA reads TGTGCCAGCAGCTTAGGGATACAGGGGGCGGAGACCCAGTACTTC. This sequence encodes CASSLGIQGAETQYF.

The rearrangement links TRBV11-3 to TRBJ1-2; the match to TRBD1 covers 9 bases. Germline assignment: CDR1 SGHNT and CDR2 YENEEA. CDR3 length: 16 amino acids. Germline trimming cut 1 base from V and 4 bases from J; bases unmatched to any gene: 7. Here the CDR3 DNA reads TGTGCCAGCAGCTTAGGTCCGGGACAGGGTGCCTATGGCTACACCTTC. It encodes CASSLGPGQGAYGYTF.

V gene TRBV7-2 combines with J gene TRBJ2-7, with TRBD2 as a possible D gene (6 bases). The germline V gene encodes CDR1 SGHTA and CDR2 FQGNSA. The germline V and J ends were trimmed by 4 bases and 1 base, with 14 bases remaining between them. The CDR3 spans 15 residues. CDR3 protein: CASSSTGTGSYEQYF. CDR3 DNA: TGTGCCAGCAGCTCTACCGGGACTGGGTCCTACGAGCAGTACTTC. The full variable domain, rest sourced from reference TRBV7-2 and TRBJ2-7, is GAGVSQSPSNKVTEKGKDVELRCDPISGHTALYWYRQSLGQGLEFLIYFQGNSAPDKSGLPSDRFSAERTGGSVSTLTIQRTQQEDSAVYLCASSSTGTGSYEQYFGPGTRLTVT.

The chain uses TRBV11-3 and TRBJ2-7; TRBD2 aligns across 9 bases. Unmatched junction bases numbered 8, after V lost 1 base and J lost 4 bases. From germline, CDR1 is SGHNT and CDR2 YENEEA. CDR3 length equals 16 residues. The CDR3 region has the DNA TGTGCCAGCAGCTTAGCGCCGGCGGGAGGGCCTTACGAGCAGTACTTC. Its protein product is CASSLAPAGGPYEQYF.